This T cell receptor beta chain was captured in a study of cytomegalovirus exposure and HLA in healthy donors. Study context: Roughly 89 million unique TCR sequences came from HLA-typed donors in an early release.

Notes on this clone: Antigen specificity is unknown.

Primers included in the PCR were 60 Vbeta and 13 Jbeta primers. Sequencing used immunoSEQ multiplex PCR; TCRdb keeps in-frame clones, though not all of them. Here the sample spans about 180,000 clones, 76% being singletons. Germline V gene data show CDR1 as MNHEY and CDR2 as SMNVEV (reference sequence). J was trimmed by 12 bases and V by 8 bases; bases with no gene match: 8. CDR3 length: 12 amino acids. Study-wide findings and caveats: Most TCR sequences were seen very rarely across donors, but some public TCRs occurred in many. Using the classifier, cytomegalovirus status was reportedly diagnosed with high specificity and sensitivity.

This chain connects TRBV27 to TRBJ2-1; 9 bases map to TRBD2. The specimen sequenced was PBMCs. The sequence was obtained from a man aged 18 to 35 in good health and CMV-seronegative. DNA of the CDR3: TGTGCCAGCTGGGGGGGGCGGGAGGGGCAGTTCTTC. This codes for CASWGGREGQFF.